This entry is about one TCR beta chain. This sample stems from a study of control samples from healthy donors and cancer patients. Produced via immunoSEQ multiplex PCR; TCRdb's table is partial and in-frame only. The sample has around 92,000 clones; roughly four fifths are singletons. Germline V gene data show CDR1 as MNHNY and CDR2 as SVGAGI (reference sequence). V lost 10 bases, J lost 0 bases, and 5 bases stayed unmatched. This CDR3 is 13 amino acids long. The clonotype was recovered from a man in his fifties or sixties in good health. Sequenced material: blood. The chain uses TRBV6-6 and TRBJ1-1; 7 bases align to TRBD1. In nucleotides, the CDR3 is TGTGCCACCCTACAGGGGATGAACACTGAAGCTTTCTTT. It translates to CATLQGMNTEAFF.